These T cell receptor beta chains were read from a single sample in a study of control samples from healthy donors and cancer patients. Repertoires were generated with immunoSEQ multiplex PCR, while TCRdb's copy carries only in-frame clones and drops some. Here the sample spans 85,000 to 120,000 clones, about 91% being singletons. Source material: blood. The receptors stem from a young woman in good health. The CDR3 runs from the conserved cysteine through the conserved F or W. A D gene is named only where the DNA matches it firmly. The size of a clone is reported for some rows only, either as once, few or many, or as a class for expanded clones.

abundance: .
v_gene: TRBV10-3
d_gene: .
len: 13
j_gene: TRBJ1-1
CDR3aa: CAARQDVFTEAFF
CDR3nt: TGTGCCGCACGACAGGATGTATTCACTGAAGCTTTCTTT

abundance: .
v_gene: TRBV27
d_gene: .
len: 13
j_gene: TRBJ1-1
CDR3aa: CASSWTENTEAFF
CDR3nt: TGTGCCAGCAGTTGGACTGAGAACACTGAAGCTTTCTTT

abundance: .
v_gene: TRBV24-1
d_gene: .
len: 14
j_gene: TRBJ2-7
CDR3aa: CATSDTGLTYEQYF
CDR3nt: TGTGCCACCAGTGATACAGGGTTGACCTACGAGCAGTACTTC

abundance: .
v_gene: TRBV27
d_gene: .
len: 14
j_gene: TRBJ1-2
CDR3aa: CASHGGGLNYGYTF
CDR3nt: TGTGCCAGCCACGGAGGCGGCTTGAACTATGGCTACACCTTC

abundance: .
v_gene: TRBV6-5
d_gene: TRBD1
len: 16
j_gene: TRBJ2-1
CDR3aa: CASSYSGTGSYNEQFF
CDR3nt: TGTGCCAGCAGTTACTCTGGGACAGGCTCCTACAATGAGCAGTTCTTC

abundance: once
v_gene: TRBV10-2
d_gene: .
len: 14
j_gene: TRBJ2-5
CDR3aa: CASSEYRGSETQYF
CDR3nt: TGCGCCAGCAGTGAGTACCGGGGTTCAGAGACCCAGTACTTC

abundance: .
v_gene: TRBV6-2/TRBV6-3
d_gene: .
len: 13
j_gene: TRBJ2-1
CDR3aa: CASSQLEYNEQFF
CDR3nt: TGTGCCAGCAGCCAACTTGAATACAATGAGCAGTTCTTC

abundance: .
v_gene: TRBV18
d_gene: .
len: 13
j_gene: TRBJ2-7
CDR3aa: CASSPGVTREQYF
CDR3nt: TGTGCCAGCTCACCAGGAGTTACCCGCGAGCAGTACTTC

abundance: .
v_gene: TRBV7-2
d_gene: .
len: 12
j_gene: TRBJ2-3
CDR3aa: CASSSSTDTQYF
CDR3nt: TGTGCCAGCAGCTCTAGCACAGATACGCAGTATTTT

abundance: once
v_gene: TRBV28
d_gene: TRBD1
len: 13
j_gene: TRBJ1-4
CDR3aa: CASSDRVSEKLFF
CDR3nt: TGTGCCAGCAGTGACAGGGTTAGCGAAAAACTGTTTTTT

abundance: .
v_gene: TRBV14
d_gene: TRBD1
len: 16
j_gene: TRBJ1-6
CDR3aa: CASSQYSGTGVSPLHF
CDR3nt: TGTGCCAGCAGCCAGTACTCCGGGACAGGGGTGTCACCCCTCCACTTT

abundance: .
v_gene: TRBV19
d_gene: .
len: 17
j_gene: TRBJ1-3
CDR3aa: CASSMSLAGAAGNTIYF
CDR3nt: TGTGCCAGTAGTATGTCGTTGGCGGGGGCTGCTGGAAACACCATATATTTT

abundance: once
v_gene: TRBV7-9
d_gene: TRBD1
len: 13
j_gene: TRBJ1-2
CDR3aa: CASNPQGASGYTF
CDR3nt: TGTGCCAGCAACCCTCAGGGGGCGTCTGGCTACACCTTC

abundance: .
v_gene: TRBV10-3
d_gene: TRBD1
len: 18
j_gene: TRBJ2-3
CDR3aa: CAISWGPGQGALVDTQYF
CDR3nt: TGTGCCATCAGTTGGGGTCCGGGACAGGGGGCTCTGGTGGATACGCAGTATTTT

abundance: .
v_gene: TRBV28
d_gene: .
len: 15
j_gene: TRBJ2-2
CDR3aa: CASSELAFNTGELFF
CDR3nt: TGTGCCAGCAGTGAACTGGCGTTTAACACCGGGGAGCTGTTTTTT

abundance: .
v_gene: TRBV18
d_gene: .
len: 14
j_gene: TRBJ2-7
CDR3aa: CASSPLGGADEQYF
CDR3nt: TGTGCCAGCTCACCTCTGGGGGGGGCCGACGAGCAGTACTTC

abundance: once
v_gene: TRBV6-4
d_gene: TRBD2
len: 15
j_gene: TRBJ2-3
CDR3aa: CASRPGTSGTDTQYF
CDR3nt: TGTGCCAGCAGGCCCGGGACTAGCGGCACAGATACGCAGTATTTT

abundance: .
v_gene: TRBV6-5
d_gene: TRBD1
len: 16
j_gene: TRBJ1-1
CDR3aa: CASSYIQGVPNTEAFF
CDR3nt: TGTGCCAGCAGTTACATACAGGGGGTACCTAACACTGAAGCTTTCTTT

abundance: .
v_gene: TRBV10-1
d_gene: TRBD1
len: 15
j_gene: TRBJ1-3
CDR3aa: CASSVSTGAGNTIYF
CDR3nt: TGCGCCAGCAGTGTATCGACAGGGGCTGGAAACACCATATATTTT

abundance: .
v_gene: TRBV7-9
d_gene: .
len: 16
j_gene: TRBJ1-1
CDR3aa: CASSLVWLQEDTEAFF
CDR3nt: TGTGCCAGCAGCTTAGTATGGCTACAAGAGGACACTGAAGCTTTCTTT

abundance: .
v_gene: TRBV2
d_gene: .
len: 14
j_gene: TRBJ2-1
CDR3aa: CASSERSGWDEQFF
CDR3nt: TGTGCCAGCAGTGAGAGGTCCGGCTGGGATGAGCAGTTCTTC

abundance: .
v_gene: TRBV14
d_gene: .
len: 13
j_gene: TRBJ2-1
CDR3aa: CASSLRQVYEQFF
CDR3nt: TGTGCCAGCAGCCTACGTCAAGTATATGAGCAGTTCTTC

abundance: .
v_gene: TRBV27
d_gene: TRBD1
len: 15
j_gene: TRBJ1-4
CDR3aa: CASSRQGKFNEKLFF
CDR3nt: TGTGCCAGCAGCCGACAGGGAAAATTTAATGAAAAACTGTTTTTT

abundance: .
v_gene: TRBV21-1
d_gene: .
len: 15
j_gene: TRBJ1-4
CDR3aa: CASSKVLQLMKNCFF
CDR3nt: .

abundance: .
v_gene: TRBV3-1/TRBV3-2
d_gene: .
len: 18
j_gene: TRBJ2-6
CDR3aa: CASSQDRSRFSGANVLTF
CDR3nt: TGTGCCAGCAGCCAAGACCGGTCCCGGTTCTCTGGGGCCAACGTCCTGACTTTC

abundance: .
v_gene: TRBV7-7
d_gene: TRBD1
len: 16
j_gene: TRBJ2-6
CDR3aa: CATTGRGHSGANVLTF
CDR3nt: TGTGCCACCACGGGCAGGGGGCACTCTGGGGCCAACGTCCTGACTTTC

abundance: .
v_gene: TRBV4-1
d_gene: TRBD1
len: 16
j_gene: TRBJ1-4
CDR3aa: CASSQGHGTVDEKLFF
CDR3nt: TGCGCCAGCAGCCAAGGCCACGGGACAGTCGACGAAAAACTGTTTTTT

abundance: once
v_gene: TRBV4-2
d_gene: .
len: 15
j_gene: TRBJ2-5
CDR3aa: CASSQVDAYQETQYF
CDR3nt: TGTGCCAGCAGCCAAGTAGACGCGTACCAAGAGACCCAGTACTTC

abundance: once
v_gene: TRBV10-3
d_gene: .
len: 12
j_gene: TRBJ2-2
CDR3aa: CAISELGGELFF
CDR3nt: TGTGCCATCAGTGAACTCGGCGGGGAGCTGTTTTTT

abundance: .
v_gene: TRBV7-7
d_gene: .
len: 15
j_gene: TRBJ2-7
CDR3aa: CASSRFLGEYYEQYF
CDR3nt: TGTGCTAGCAGCCGCTTCCTGGGGGAGTATTACGAGCAGTACTTC

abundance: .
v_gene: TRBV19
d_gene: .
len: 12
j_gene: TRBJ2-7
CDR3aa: CASSFGSYEQYF
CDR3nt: TGTGCCAGTAGTTTCGGGTCCTACGAGCAGTACTTC

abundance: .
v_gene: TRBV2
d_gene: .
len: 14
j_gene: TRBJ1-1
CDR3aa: CASTQDAGNTEAFF
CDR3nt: TGTGCCAGCACACAGGATGCCGGGAACACTGAAGCTTTCTTT

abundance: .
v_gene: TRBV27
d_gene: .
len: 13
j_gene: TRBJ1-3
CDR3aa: CASSFFSGNTIYF
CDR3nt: TGTGCCAGCAGTTTTTTCTCTGGAAACACCATATATTTT

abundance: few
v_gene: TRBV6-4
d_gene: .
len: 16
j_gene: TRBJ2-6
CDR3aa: CASSDKGGSGANVLTF
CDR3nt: TGTGCCAGCAGTGATAAGGGGGGATCTGGGGCCAACGTCCTGACTTTC

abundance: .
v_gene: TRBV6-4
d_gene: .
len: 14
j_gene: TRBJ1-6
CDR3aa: CASSNTGVASPLHF
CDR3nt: TGTGCCAGCAGCAATACAGGTGTAGCATCACCCCTCCACTTT

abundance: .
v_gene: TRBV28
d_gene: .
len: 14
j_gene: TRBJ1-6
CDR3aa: CASSLVGGGSPLHF
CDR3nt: TGTGCCAGCAGCCTAGTGGGGGGTGGATCACCCCTCCACTTT

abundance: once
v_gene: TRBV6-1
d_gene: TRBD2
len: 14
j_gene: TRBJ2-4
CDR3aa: CASSEVAGGYIQYF
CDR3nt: TGTGCCAGCAGTGAAGTTGCGGGGGGATACATTCAGTACTTC

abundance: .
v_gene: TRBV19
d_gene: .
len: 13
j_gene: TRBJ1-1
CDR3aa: CASKGYMNTEAFF
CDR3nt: TGTGCCAGCAAGGGCTATATGAACACTGAAGCTTTCTTT

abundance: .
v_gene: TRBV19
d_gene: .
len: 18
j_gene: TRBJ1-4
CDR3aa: CASSPHFGTPATNEKLFF
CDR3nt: TGTGCCAGTAGTCCCCACTTTGGAACCCCTGCAACTAATGAAAAACTGTTTTTT

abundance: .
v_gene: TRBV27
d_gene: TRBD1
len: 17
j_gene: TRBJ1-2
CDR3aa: CASSLSGGQGAVYGYTF
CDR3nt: TGTGCCAGCAGTTTATCGGGGGGGCAGGGGGCCGTCTATGGCTACACCTTC

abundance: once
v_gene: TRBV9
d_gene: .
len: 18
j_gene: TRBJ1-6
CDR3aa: CASSAGHFTSSYNSPLHF
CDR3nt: TGTGCCAGCAGCGCGGGACATTTCACAAGCTCCTATAATTCACCCCTCCACTTT

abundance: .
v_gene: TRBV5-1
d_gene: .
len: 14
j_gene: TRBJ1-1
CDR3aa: CASSLVVSNTEAFF
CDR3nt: TGCGCCAGCAGCTTGGTTGTTTCCAACACTGAAGCTTTCTTT

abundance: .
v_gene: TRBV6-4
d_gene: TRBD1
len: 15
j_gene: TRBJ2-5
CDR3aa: CASRGDRGRRETQYF
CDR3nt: TGTGCCAGCAGGGGAGACAGGGGGCGTAGGGAGACCCAGTACTTC

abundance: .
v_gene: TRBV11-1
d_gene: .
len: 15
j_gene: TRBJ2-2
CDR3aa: CASSLAQTGSRELFF
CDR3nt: TGTGCCAGCAGCTTAGCCCAGACAGGCTCTAGGGAGCTGTTTTTT

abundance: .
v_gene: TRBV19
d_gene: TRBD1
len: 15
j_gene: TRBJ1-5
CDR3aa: CASRDDRGSNQPQHF
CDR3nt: TGTGCCAGTAGGGACGACAGGGGGAGCAATCAGCCCCAGCATTTT